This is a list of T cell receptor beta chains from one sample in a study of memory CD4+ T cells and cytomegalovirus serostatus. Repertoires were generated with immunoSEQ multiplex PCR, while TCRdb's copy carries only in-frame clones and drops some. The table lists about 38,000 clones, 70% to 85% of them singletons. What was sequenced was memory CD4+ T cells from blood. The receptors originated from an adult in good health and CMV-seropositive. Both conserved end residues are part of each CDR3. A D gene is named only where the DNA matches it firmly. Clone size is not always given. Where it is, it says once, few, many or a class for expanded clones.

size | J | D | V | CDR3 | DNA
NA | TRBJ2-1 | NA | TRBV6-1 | CASSELLGSPSEQFF | TGTGCCAGCAGTGAGCTACTTGGAAGTCCTAGCGAGCAGTTCTTC
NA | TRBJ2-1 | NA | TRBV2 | CASSAFSSSYNEQFF | TGTGCCAGCAGTGCCTTCTCAAGCTCCTACAATGAGCAGTTCTTC
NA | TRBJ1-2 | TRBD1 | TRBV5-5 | CASSLYPGTGGAAGYTF | TGTGCCAGCAGCTTGTACCCCGGGACAGGGGGCGCGGCCGGCTACACCTTC
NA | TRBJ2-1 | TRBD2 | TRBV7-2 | CASSLALLAGGRNEQFF | TGTGCCAGCAGCTTAGCGTTACTAGCGGGGGGCCGGAATGAGCAGTTCTTC
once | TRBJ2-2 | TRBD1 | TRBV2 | CASRGQGETGELFF | TGTGCCAGCAGGGGACAGGGTGAAACCGGGGAGCTGTTTTTT
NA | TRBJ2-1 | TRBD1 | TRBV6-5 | CASSYLLSGQKNEQFF | TGTGCCAGCAGTTACTTATTATCGGGACAGAAAAATGAGCAGTTCTTC
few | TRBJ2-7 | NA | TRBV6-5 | CASRRAGSYEQYF | TGTGCCAGCCGGCGGGCGGGTTCCTACGAGCAGTACTTC
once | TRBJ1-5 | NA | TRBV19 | CASGQLAGNQPQHF | TGTGCCAGTGGTCAACTTGCGGGCAATCAGCCCCAGCATTTT
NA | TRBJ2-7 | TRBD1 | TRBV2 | CASDGQGGSYEQYF | TGTGCCAGTGATGGACAGGGGGGATCCTACGAGCAGTACTTC
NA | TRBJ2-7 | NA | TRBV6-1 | CASSEGPYGYEQYF | TGTGCCAGCAGTGAGGGTCCCTACGGCTACGAGCAGTACTTC
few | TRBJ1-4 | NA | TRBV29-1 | CSVIGLDSTNEKLFF | TGCAGCGTTATCGGCCTTGATTCAACTAATGAAAAACTGTTTTTT
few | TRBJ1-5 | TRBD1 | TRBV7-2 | CASSYTGTADQPQHF | TGTGCCAGCAGCTACACCGGGACAGCAGATCAGCCCCAGCATTTT
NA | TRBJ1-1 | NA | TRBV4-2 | CASSRLDTLPFF | TGTGCCAGCAGCCGACTCGACACGCTCCCTTTCTTT
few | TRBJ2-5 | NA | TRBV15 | CATSRRGAGETQYF | TGTGCCACCAGCAGGAGGGGGGCAGGAGAGACCCAGTACTTC
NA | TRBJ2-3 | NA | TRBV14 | CASSQVQPTDTQYF | TGTGCCAGCAGCCAAGTACAGCCCACAGATACGCAGTATTTT
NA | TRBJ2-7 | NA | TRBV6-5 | CASSYSKQYYEQYF | TGTGCCAGCAGTTACTCGAAACAGTATTACGAGCAGTACTTC
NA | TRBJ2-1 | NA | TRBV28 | CASRIDIYNEQFF | TGTGCCAGCAGGATTGATATCTACAATGAGCAGTTCTTC
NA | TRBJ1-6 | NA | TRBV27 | CASSLGVSSYNSPLHF | TGTGCCAGCAGCCTAGGGGTGAGCTCCTATAATTCACCCCTCCACTTT
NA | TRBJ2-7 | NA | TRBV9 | CASSVALGANSYEQYF | TGTGCCAGCAGCGTAGCCTTAGGGGCGAACTCCTACGAGCAGTACTTC
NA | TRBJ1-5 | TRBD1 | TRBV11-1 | CASSPGGRQGDQPQHF | TGTGCCAGCAGCCCAGGTGGACGGCAGGGGGATCAGCCCCAGCATTTT
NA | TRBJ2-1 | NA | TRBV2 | CASSERGRESYNEQFF | TGTGCCAGCAGTGAAAGGGGAAGGGAATCCTACAATGAGCAGTTCTTC
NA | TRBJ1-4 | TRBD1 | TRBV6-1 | CASRERTGREKLFF | TGTGCCAGCAGGGAGCGGACAGGGAGGGAAAAACTGTTTTTT
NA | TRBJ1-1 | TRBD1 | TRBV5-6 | CASSLQGAEEAFF | TGTGCCAGCAGCTTACAGGGGGCCGAAGAAGCTTTCTTT
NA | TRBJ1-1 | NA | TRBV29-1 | CSAQNTEAFF | TGCAGCGCCCAAAACACTGAAGCTTTCTTT
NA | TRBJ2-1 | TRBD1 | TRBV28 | CASVRDRVNEQFF | TGTGCCAGCGTCCGGGACAGGGTCAATGAGCAGTTCTTC
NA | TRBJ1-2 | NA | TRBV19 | CASTGAWGYTF | TGTGCCAGTACAGGGGCTTGGGGCTACACCTTC
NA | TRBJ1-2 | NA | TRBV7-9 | CASSLETGPNYGYTF | TGTGCCAGCAGCTTAGAGACGGGACCTAACTATGGCTACACCTTC
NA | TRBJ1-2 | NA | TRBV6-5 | CASSYWGGDGYTF | TGTGCCAGCAGTTACTGGGGCGGGGACGGCTACACCTTC
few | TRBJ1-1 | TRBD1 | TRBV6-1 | CASSSRQGRSEAFF | TGTGCCAGCAGTAGCAGACAGGGAAGGAGTGAAGCTTTCTTT
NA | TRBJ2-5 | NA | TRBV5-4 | CASRIGRRAETQYF | TGTGCCAGCAGAATCGGGCGCAGGGCGGAGACCCAGTACTTC
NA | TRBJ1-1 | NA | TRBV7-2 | CASSLQGWTEAFF | TGTGCCAGCAGCTTACAGGGGTGGACTGAAGCTTTCTTT
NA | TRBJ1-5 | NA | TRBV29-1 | CSVILWEGSNQPQHF | TGCAGCGTTATCCTCTGGGAAGGTAGCAATCAGCCCCAGCATTTT
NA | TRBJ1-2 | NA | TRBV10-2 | CASVTPGGYGYTF | TGCGCCAGCGTGACGCCGGGTGGCTATGGCTACACCTTC
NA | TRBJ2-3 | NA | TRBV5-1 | CASSPGEPTDTQYF | TGCGCCAGCAGCCCAGGGGAACCCACAGATACGCAGTATTTT
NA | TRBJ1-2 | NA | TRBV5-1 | CASSSGVSYGYTF | TGCGCCAGCAGCTCAGGGGTCAGCTATGGCTACACCTTC
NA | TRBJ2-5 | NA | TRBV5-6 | CASSLDLLGAQYF | TGTGCCAGCAGCTTGGATCTCCTCGGGGCCCAGTACTTC
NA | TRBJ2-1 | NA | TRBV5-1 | CASSLSSGSYNEQFF | TGCGCCAGCAGCTTGTCCAGCGGGTCCTACAATGAGCAGTTCTTC
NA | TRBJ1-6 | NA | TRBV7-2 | CASSLATEIPLHF | TGTGCCAGCAGCTTAGCGACAGAAATACCCCTCCACTTT
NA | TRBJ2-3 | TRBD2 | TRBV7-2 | CASSLEASGGVTQYF | TGTGCCAGCAGCTTAGAGGCTAGCGGGGGGGTGACGCAGTATTTT
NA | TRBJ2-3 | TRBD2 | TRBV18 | CASSPQPGLAGATQYF | TGTGCCAGCTCACCTCAACCGGGACTAGCGGGAGCCACGCAGTATTTT
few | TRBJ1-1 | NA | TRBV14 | CASSQRWSGRTEAFF | TGTGCCAGCAGCCAAAGGTGGTCAGGTCGCACTGAAGCTTTCTTT
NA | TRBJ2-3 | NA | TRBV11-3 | CASGLGGGQTDTQYF | TGTGCCAGCGGATTGGGGGGGGGCCAAACAGATACGCAGTATTTT
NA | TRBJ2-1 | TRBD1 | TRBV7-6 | CASSLTRPGGFGEQFF | TGTGCCAGCAGCTTAACGCGGCCAGGGGGCTTTGGGGAGCAGTTCTTC
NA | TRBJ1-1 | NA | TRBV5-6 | CASVLGMNTEAFF | TGTGCCAGCGTCTTAGGGATGAACACTGAAGCTTTCTTT
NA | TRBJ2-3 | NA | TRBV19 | CASSEGWSPDTQYF | TGTGCCAGTAGTGAGGGCTGGTCTCCAGATACGCAGTATTTT
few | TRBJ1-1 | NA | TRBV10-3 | CAISESGGRTEAFF | TGTGCCATCAGTGAGTCGGGAGGGAGGACTGAAGCTTTCTTT
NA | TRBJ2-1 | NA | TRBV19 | CASAPGRFEREQFF | TGTGCCAGTGCGCCGGGACGTTTCGAGAGAGAGCAGTTCTTC
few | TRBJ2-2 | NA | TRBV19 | CASSPRGPRYTGELFF | TGTGCCAGTAGTCCTCGAGGACCCAGGTATACCGGGGAGCTGTTTTTT
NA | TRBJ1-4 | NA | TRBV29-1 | CSVEDLGGNNEKLFF | TGCAGCGTTGAAGATCTAGGGGGAAATAATGAAAAACTGTTTTTT
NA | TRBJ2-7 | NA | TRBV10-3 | CAISTGNMGLEQYF | TGTGCCATCAGTACAGGGAATATGGGACTCGAGCAGTACTTC